Here is one T cell receptor beta chain with its context. This receptor's antigen is unknown. No much larger clonotype is one base removed from it; base qualities were not supplied. TCRbeta CDR3 regions were amplified from genomic DNA using the immunoSEQ Assay, a bias-controlled multiplex PCR. The authors' pipeline ran thus. Within the assay, amplification of reference gene primers was used to estimate how many nucleated cells each sample contained. To quantify the absolute abundance of each unique TCRbeta CDR3 rearrangement, sequence reads were collapsed and filtered. For each sample, productive Simpson clonality was calculated as the square root of Simpson's diversity index over productive rearrangements. In its TCRdb copy, this immuneACCESS table keeps in-frame sequences only and misses some clones. Where compared with another copy, unresolved V genes explain less than half of these, and the others have no known cause. D and trimming were read from the DNA, whereas the V and J calls and clone size are those reported in that table. This sample gives 150,000 to 200,000 clones in total; around nine tenths of them show up just once. The ten largest clones represent approximately 0.93% of the sample.

The sample comes from a study of blood T cell repertoires in COVID-19 (dated by TCRdb to the early 2020s). Regarding the study in general: Samples covering the acute and convalescent phases of COVID-19 were provided by collaborators in the United States, Italy and Spain. The material from the prospective study consisted of cDNA or gDNA derived from T cells, B-cell-depleted T cells, or PBMCs. Subjects who had been exposed to COVID-19, were actively infected with it, or had recovered from it provided the deeply sampled blood TCRbeta repertoires that made up the dataset. The repertoires were released in a freely available public database meant as a resource for research on the immune response to SARS-CoV-2. The samples were drawn from two sources: the first 160 participants of the ongoing ImmuneRACE study, and 1,200 or so subjects contributed by 6 global collaborators. The sample metadata nearly always contained a de-identified subject ID, COVID-19 status, age in years and sex. Where available, HLA class I and class II types were taken from metadata supplied by the sample provider and were not determined by assay-based typing. Broad study findings and their caveats: The amount of clinical and demographic metadata varied by source and participant and was provided uncurated.

Germline trimming amounts to 5 bases on V and 6 bases on J, with 3 as the count of junction bases outside the gene matches. For CDR1 and CDR2, the germline V gene lists KGHSH and LQKENI. Including cysteine and phenylalanine, the CDR3 has 13 amino acids. CDR3 DNA only is kept here, 39 bases in frame from base 1. Another Seattle source contributed samples from volunteer blood donors who had recovered from COVID-19. Collaborating institutions collected whole blood in K2EDTA tubes following their own protocols. For TCRbeta analysis, collaborators shipped samples in one of three forms: frozen whole blood, isolated PBMCs, or DNA extracted from either of those sample types.

The chain links TRBV18 with TRBJ1-4, and 7 bases in between align with TRBD1. Sequenced: peripheral blood. The receptor comes from a woman aged 18-30 years who had recovered from COVID-19. The CDR3 has the sequence CASSVDRDEKLFF. The DNA sequence follows: TGTGCCAGCTCAGTTGACAGGGATGAAAAACTGTTTTTT.